Following are 8 T cell receptor beta chains from one sample sequenced in a study of cytomegalovirus exposure and HLA in healthy donors. A multiplex PCR was run with 60 Vbeta primers and 13 Jbeta primers. Using immunoSEQ multiplex PCR, the repertoire was profiled, and TCRdb retains in-frame clones only, with some absent. Seen in this sample are over 200,000 clones; the ten most common clones hold under 1%. Sequencing was carried out using PBMCs. The receptors come from a woman in her 30s in good health and CMV-seropositive.

V usage is TRBV15 and J usage is TRBJ1-5, with TRBD1 matching 9 bases. This CDR3 region has 16 residues. V dropped 2 bases and J dropped 4; count of bases not matched to a gene: 6. Germline lookup yields CDR1 LNHNV and CDR2 YYDKDF (reference sequence). The CDR3 DNA reads TGTGCCACCAGCAGAACCGGGACAGGGAGGAATCAGCCCCAGCATTTT. Its translation is CATSRTGTGRNQPQHF.

This chain joins TRBV6-1 and TRBJ2-7; 10 positions match TRBD1. Trimming took 3 bases from V and 5 from J; bases not matched to a gene: 13. Germline V gives CDR1 MNHNS, CDR2 SASEGT. CDR3 size: 17 residues. CDR3 nucleotides: TGTGCCAGCAGTGAGATAAATCGACAGGGGGCTTTAAACGAGCAGTACTTC. Translated: CASSEINRQGALNEQYF.

The chain couples TRBV18 to TRBJ2-3, with D possibly matching TRBD1 (5 bases). This CDR3 region has 13 residues. CDR1 and CDR2 from the germline V gene are KGHSH and LQKENI. V lost 2 bases and J lost 4, with 7 bases in between. CDR3 sequence: CASSPKGSDTQYF. CDR3 nucleotide sequence: TGTGCCAGCTCACCAAAGGGGTCAGATACGCAGTATTTT.

The chain uses TRBV9 and TRBJ1-5, with TRBD1 as a possible D gene (5 bases). V gave up 3 bases and J gave up 6 bases, with 16 bases separating them. The CDR3 consists of 15 residues. Germline assignment: CDR1 SGDLS and CDR2 YYNGEE. The CDR3: CASSASAGGGQPQHF. The CDR3 nucleotides read TGTGCCAGCAGCGCATCGGCCGGGGGGGGTCAGCCCCAGCATTTT.

This sequence joins TRBV4-3 and TRBJ2-1; 7 positions agree with TRBD2. The CDR3 extends over 15 amino acids. Trimming removed 4 bases from V and 9 bases from J; junction bases left unmatched: 12. The germline V gene encodes CDR1 LGHNA and CDR2 YSLEER. CDR3 DNA: TGCGCCAGCAGCCGGGGGGGGAGTTCTGGTAGTGAGCAGTTCTTC. It encodes CASSRGGSSGSEQFF.

The rearrangement joins TRBV5-6 to TRBJ2-3, with D tentatively TRBD1 (5 bases). The CDR3 spans 13 residues. The germline gives CDR1 SGHDT, CDR2 YYEEEE. Between the trimmed V and J ends, which lost 3 bases and 4 bases, there was a span of 9 bases. In DNA, the CDR3 is TGTGCCAGCAGCTCTAGGGGCGCAGATACGCAGTATTTT. Protein: CASSSRGADTQYF.

V gene TRBV11-3 combines with J gene TRBJ2-2; possibly TRBD1 for D (6 bases). This CDR3 is 15 amino acids long. Deletions cut 6 bases from V and 1 base from J, with 12 bases between. CDR1 is SGHNT and CDR2 is YENEEA in the germline V gene. CDR3 in amino acids: CASSLTGLNTGELFF. The DNA for the CDR3 is TGTGCCAGCAGTTTGACAGGACTGAACACCGGGGAGCTGTTTTTT. The full variable domain, completed using reference TRBV11-3 and TRBJ2-2, is EAGVVQSPRYKIIEKKQPVAFWCNPISGHNTLYWYLQNLGQGPELLIRYENEEAVDDSQLPKDRFSAERLKGVDSTLKIQPAELGDSAVYLCASSLTGLNTGELFFGEGSRLTVL.

The CDR3 bases are TGTGCCAGCAGCTTGGGACAGGGGAAGGCTGAAGCTTTCTTT. It yields the protein CASSLGQGKAEAFF. The rearrangement links TRBV5-4 to TRBJ1-1; TRBD1 matches at 8 bases. This CDR3 is 14 amino acids long. Germline CDR1 is SGHNT and CDR2 is YYREEE (reference sequence). Trimming cost V 0 bases and J 6 bases; bases outside gene matches: 4.